The 25 T cell receptor beta chains listed next were all sequenced from one sample in a study of blood T cell repertoires in COVID-19. Profiling relied on immunoSEQ multiplex PCR, and the TCRdb table lists in-frame clones only, not all of them. The sample includes some 300,000 clones, 75% to 90% seen only once; the top ten take roughly 6.1%. The sequencing sample was made of peripheral blood. All receptors derive from a woman between 50 and 59 years old with COVID-19, enrolled during active disease.

The chain links TRBV28 to TRBJ1-4; D unresolved. The germline V and J ends were trimmed by 6 bases and 10 bases, with 18 bases remaining between them. The germline gives CDR1 MDHEN, CDR2 SYDVKM. This CDR3 has 14 amino acids. This CDR3 reads CASRPPTPRSKLFF. CDR3 bases: TGTGCCAGCAGACCACCGACCCCCAGGTCAAAACTGTTTTTT. Full variable domain (missing parts from reference TRBV28 and TRBJ1-4): DVKVTQSSRYLVKRTGEKVFLECVQDMDHENMFWYRQDPGLGLRLIYFSYDVKMKEKGDIPEGYSVSREKKERFSLILESASTNQTSMYLCASRPPTPRSKLFFGSGTQLSVL.

The J gene is TRBJ2-3, the V gene TRBV11-3, with 7 bases identical to TRBD2. The CDR3 sequence is 18 residues long. Per the germline V gene, CDR1 is SGHNT and CDR2 is YENEEA. The V and J ends lost 2 bases and 5 bases, in that order; junction bases with no gene match: 16. This chain's CDR3 is CASSLRSSGLAGVDTQYF. The CDR3, as DNA: TGTGCCAGCAGCTTAAGGTCTAGCGGCCTCGCGGGGGTAGATACGCAGTATTTT. Full variable domain (remainder filled in from reference TRBV11-3 and TRBJ2-3): EAGVVQSPRYKIIEKKQPVAFWCNPISGHNTLYWYLQNLGQGPELLIRYENEEAVDDSQLPKDRFSAERLKGVDSTLKIQPAELGDSAVYLCASSLRSSGLAGVDTQYFGPGTRLTVL.

The V and J genes are TRBV10-1 and TRBJ2-1; 9 nucleotides agree with TRBD1. V gave up 6 bases and J gave up 1 base; unmatched junction bases: 16. CDR1 and CDR2 from the germline V gene are WNHNN and SYGVQD (reference sequence). The CDR3 runs to 19 residues. The CDR3 DNA is TGCGCCAGCAGACCCGAACCGGGACAGGGACCCATATCCTACAATGAGCAGTTCTTC. Translating it yields CASRPEPGQGPISYNEQFF.

The chain joins TRBV19 to TRBJ1-5, with D hard to call. V was pared by 10 bases and J by 0 bases, with 16 bases between. CDR3 length equals 15 residues. Germline values: CDR1 LNHDA, CDR2 SQIVND (reference sequence). For the CDR3, the DNA is TGTGCCACTCAAACGGCGGGTTATAGCAATCAGCCCCAGCATTTT. Translating gives CATQTAGYSNQPQHF.

CDR3 coding DNA: TGTGCCAGCAGCCAAGCCCAGAACAAAATCGGGGTGACCCAGTACTTC. This encodes CASSQAQNKIGVTQYF. The V and J genes are TRBV3-1 (or the pseudogene TRBV3-2) and TRBJ2-5, with D tentatively TRBD2 (5 bases). The germline CDR1 and CDR2 sequences are LGHDT and YNNKEL (reference sequence). The CDR3 contains 16 residues. Trimming removed 1 base at V and 7 bases at J, with 19 bases between.

The chain is built from TRBV11-3 and TRBJ2-3; possibly TRBD2 for D (6 bases). Germline-derived CDR1 and CDR2 are SGHNT and YENEEA. V lost 0 bases to trimming and J lost 1 base, with 11 bases between them. The CDR3 is made up of 16 amino acids. The CDR3 DNA follows: TGTGCCAGCAGCTTAGATGGGATAGCGGGCACAGATACGCAGTATTTT. It is translated as CASSLDGIAGTDTQYF.

Comment on this clone: Other nucleotide sequences from this sample produce the same CDR3. The chain is built from TRBV9 and TRBJ1-2; tentative D call: TRBD1 (5 bases). Germline CDR1 reads SGDLS; CDR2 reads YYNGEE. With 0 bases removed from V and 2 bases from J, the gap between germline ends came to 8 bases. The CDR3 covers 14 residues. This chain's CDR3 is CASSVGGGNYGYTF. CDR3 DNA sequence: TGTGCCAGCAGCGTAGGGGGCGGAAACTATGGCTACACCTTC.

The V call is TRBV29-1, the J call TRBJ1-3; D is perhaps TRBD1 (5 bases). The CDR3 is 13 amino acids. Germline values: CDR1 SQVTM, CDR2 ANQGSEA. The V gene lost 7 bases and the J gene lost 2 bases, with 12 bases spanning the gap. CDR3 DNA sequence: TGCAGCGCCAGGGATTTTACTGGAAACACCATATATTTT. Translation gives CSARDFTGNTIYF. The full variable domain, with the rest looked up from reference TRBV29-1 and TRBJ1-3, is SAVISQKPSRDICQRGTSLTIQCQVDSQVTMMFWYRQQPGQSLTLIATANQGSEATYESGFVIDKFPISRPNLTFSTLTVSNMSPEDSSIYLCSARDFTGNTIYFGEGSWLTVV.

The chain employs TRBV4-1 and TRBJ2-7; maybe TRBD2 (6 bases). The V and J ends lost 4 bases and 2 bases respectively, with 18 bases between them. The germline V gene encodes CDR1 MGHRA and CDR2 YSYEKL. CDR3 length equals 16 residues. In DNA, the CDR3 is TGCGCCAGCAGCCTAGCTTCGGGGGTCTTAACCTACGAGCAGTACTTC. This translates into CASSLASGVLTYEQYF.

The V call is TRBV19, the J call TRBJ2-1; 14 bases are a match to TRBD2. Germline CDR1 and CDR2: LNHDA and SQIVND (reference sequence). The CDR3 length is 18 residues. V lost 3 bases, J lost 7 bases, and 11 bases stayed unmatched. The CDR3 protein is CASSIGTSGSIIWNEQFF. CDR3 DNA sequence: TGTGCCAGTAGTATCGGGACTAGCGGGAGTATTATTTGGAATGAGCAGTTCTTC.

This rearrangement joins TRBV5-1 to TRBJ2-5; unclear D gene. This CDR3 is 12 amino acids long. V was clipped by 5 bases and J by 5 bases, with 10 bases between them. Germline V gene data show CDR1 as SGHRS and CDR2 as YFSETQ. DNA for the CDR3: TGCGCCAGCAGTAGACTCCCTGAGACCCAGTACTTC. This encodes CASSRLPETQYF.

The chain's CDR3 is CATSGPRGRDTEAFF. The CDR3 DNA follows: TGTGCCACCAGCGGACCCAGGGGAAGGGACACTGAAGCTTTCTTT. The chain combines TRBV15 with TRBJ1-1, with D possibly matching TRBD1 (6 bases). CDR1 is LNHNV, CDR2 YYDKDF, per germline (reference sequence). The V end was cut by 5 bases, the J end by 3 bases, with 16 bases between. CDR3 length equals 15 residues.

This sequence joins TRBV7-2 and TRBJ2-1, with TRBD2 matching over 12 bases. Germline V gene data show CDR1 as SGHTA and CDR2 as FQGNSA. Trimming took 5 bases from V and 8 from J; bases not matched to a gene: 7. CDR3 length equals 15 residues. CDR3 protein: CASSTLAGGPHEQFF. The CDR3 nucleotides read TGTGCCAGCAGCACCCTAGCGGGAGGGCCCCATGAGCAGTTCTTC.

V gene TRBV24-1 combines with J gene TRBJ2-3; 10 bases align to TRBD2. This CDR3 region has 17 residues. V gave up 4 bases and J gave up 4 bases; unmatched junction bases: 10. Germline CDR1 reads KGHDR; CDR2 reads SFDVKD. The CDR3 region is CATSDPSGRRLSDTQYF. CDR3 sequence (DNA): TGTGCCACCAGTGACCCTAGCGGGAGAAGGTTGTCAGATACGCAGTATTTT.

The chain carries TRBV7-8 and TRBJ1-3; maybe TRBD1 (5 bases). The V gene's germline CDR1 is SGHVS and CDR2 FQNEAQ. V shed 0 bases and J shed 0 bases, with 18 bases lying between them. The CDR3 contains 19 residues. The CDR3 here is CASSLAGRAVIPSGNTIYF. The CDR3 DNA reads TGTGCCAGCAGCTTAGCGGGCAGGGCCGTAATCCCCTCTGGAAACACCATATATTTT.

The genes are TRBV30 and TRBJ2-3; TRBD1 aligns across 9 bases. Trimming removed 3 bases from V and 4 bases from J; junction bases left unmatched: 8. Germline V gene lookup returns CDR1 GTSNPN and CDR2 SVGIG (reference sequence). This CDR3 comprises 15 residues. The CDR3 nucleotides read TGTGCCTGGAGCCCCGGACAGGGGTGGGCAGATACGCAGTATTTT. Its translation is CAWSPGQGWADTQYF.

This clone was detected only once. The V gene is TRBV9, the J gene TRBJ2-3; D call uncertain. Germline values: CDR1 SGDLS, CDR2 YYNGEE. This CDR3 is 15 amino acids long. V lost 5 bases and J lost 0, with 13 bases in between. The CDR3 DNA reads TGTGCCAGCAGTCGGAGTCAAACTAGCACAGATACGCAGTATTTT. Protein: CASSRSQTSTDTQYF.

The J gene is TRBJ2-2, the V gene TRBV6-5, with 8 bases lining up with TRBD1. V lost 5 bases, J lost 6 bases, and 8 bases stayed unmatched. In germline, CDR1 is MNHEY, CDR2 SVGAGI. The CDR3 has 15 amino acids. CDR3 sequence (DNA): TGTGCCAGCAGTCCGCGGGACAGGCTGGCCGGGGAGCTGTTTTTT. It yields the protein CASSPRDRLAGELFF.

The rearrangement links TRBV7-2 to TRBJ2-1; 11 positions agree with TRBD2. V shed 3 bases, J shed 5 bases, and the junction held 12 bases outside the gene matches. The CDR3 spans 18 residues. CDR1 SGHTA and CDR2 FQGNSA come from the germline V gene. CDR3 bases: TGTGCCAGCAGCTTCTTAGGGTCGGGACTAGCGGCACACAATGAGCAGTTCTTC. This codes for CASSFLGSGLAAHNEQFF.

The chain uses TRBV24-1 and TRBJ1-1, with 8 bases identical to TRBD1. This CDR3 region has 15 residues. CDR1 and CDR2 from the germline V gene are KGHDR and SFDVKD. Trimming removed 7 bases from V and 0 bases from J; junction bases left unmatched: 6. The CDR3 DNA reads TGTGCCACCAGAGGACAGGGCAACCTGAACACTGAAGCTTTCTTT. It is translated as CATRGQGNLNTEAFF.

This chain joins TRBV5-4 and TRBJ2-5, with a weak D call TRBD2 (5 bases). The CDR3 spans 15 residues. Trimming pared 0 bases from V and 6 bases from J, leaving 15 bases between. CDR1 and CDR2 from the germline V gene are SGHNT and YYREEE (reference sequence). The CDR3 DNA reads as TGTGCCAGCAGCTTGGGGCTAGCCGACCCTCAGACCCAGTACTTC. Protein sequence: CASSLGLADPQTQYF.

This clone was detected only a few times. This chain uses TRBV30 with TRBJ2-2; 7 bases fit TRBD2. This CDR3 has 17 amino acids. Trimming took 4 bases from V and 0 from J; bases not matched to a gene: 11. The germline V gene has CDR1 GTSNPN and CDR2 SVGIG (reference sequence). The CDR3 bases are TGTGCCTGGATTCGGCTAGCGGACTACTCGAACACCGGGGAGCTGTTTTTT. Protein product: CAWIRLADYSNTGELFF.

This clone was recorded only once. The rearrangement links TRBV27 to TRBJ2-7, with 8 bases fitting TRBD2. The CDR3 is made up of 15 amino acids. In germline, CDR1 is MNHEY, CDR2 SMNVEV (reference sequence). Unmatched junction bases numbered 6, after V lost 4 bases and J lost 1 base. DNA for the CDR3: TGTGCCAGCAGTTCCGAGGTAGCGGGGTCCTACGAGCAGTACTTC. This encodes CASSSEVAGSYEQYF.

This clone came up a few times. The CDR3 is CASRQELNSPLHF. The CDR3 region has the DNA TGTGCCAGCCGACAGGAGCTTAATTCACCCCTCCACTTT. V usage is TRBV18 and J usage is TRBJ1-6; tentative D call: TRBD1 (6 bases). The CDR3 runs to 13 residues. Germline lookup yields CDR1 KGHSH and CDR2 LQKENI. V lost 8 bases and J lost 6, with 11 bases in between. Complete variable domain (other parts from reference TRBV18 and TRBJ1-6): NAGVMQNPRHLVRRRGQEARLRCSPMKGHSHVYWYRQLPEEGLKFMVYLQKENIIDESGMPKERFSAEFPKEGPSILRIQQVVRGDSAAYFCASRQELNSPLHFGNGTRLTVT.

The chain is built from TRBV5-6 and TRBJ2-7, with unresolved D. The germline V gene has CDR1 SGHDT and CDR2 YYEEEE. The CDR3 runs to 14 residues. Trimming removed 0 bases from V and 3 bases from J, with 10 bases in between. The CDR3, as DNA: TGTGCCAGCAGCTTGGATTTGAGGTACTACGAGCAGTACTTC. This translates into CASSLDLRYYEQYF.